A few counts support the clone carrying this T cell receptor (beta chain). Stated time point: late sampling 161 to 241 days after vaccination in three convalescent patients. Germline trimming cut 7 bases from V and 3 bases from J; bases unmatched to any gene: 9. CDR1 is MNHEY and CDR2 is SMNVEV in the germline V gene (reference sequence). There are 14 residues in the CDR3. This sample was taken from a study of vaccination and CD4 T cells after COVID-19. Overall study: Convalescent study patients returned SARS-CoV-2 positive nasal swab PCR results, with nine mild cases and one severe. Timing of post-vaccine sample collection was a median about 76 days after dose two, with a range of 14 to 241. Six males and four females constituted the convalescent cohort, two of whom were Hispanic.

TCRdb independently ran MiXCR on the PCR reads; one entry per CDR3 protein. The table includes 30,000 or so distinct CDR3 sequences, 45% to 50% detected once. This TCR derives from a human donor who had recovered from COVID-19. This chain uses TRBV27 with TRBJ2-7; 7 bases align to TRBD2. The sample was CD4+ T cells from blood, taken about 7 months after SARS-CoV-2 vaccination. CDR3 amino acids: CASKSSGNYYEQYF. The CDR3 bases are TGTGCCAGCAAGTCTAGCGGAAATTACTACGAGCAGTACTTC.